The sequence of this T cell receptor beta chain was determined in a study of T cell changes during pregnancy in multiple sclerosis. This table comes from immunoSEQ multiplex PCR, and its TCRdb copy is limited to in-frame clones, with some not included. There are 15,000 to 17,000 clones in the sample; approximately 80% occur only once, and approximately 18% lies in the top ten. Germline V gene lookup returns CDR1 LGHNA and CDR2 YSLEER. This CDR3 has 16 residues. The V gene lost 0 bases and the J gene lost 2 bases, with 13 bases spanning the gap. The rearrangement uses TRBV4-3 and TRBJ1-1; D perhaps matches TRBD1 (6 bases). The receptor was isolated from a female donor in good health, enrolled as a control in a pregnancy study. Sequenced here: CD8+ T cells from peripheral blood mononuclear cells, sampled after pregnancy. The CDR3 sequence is CASSQEAGGPNTEAFF. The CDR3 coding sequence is TGCGCCAGCAGCCAAGAGGCGGGGGGCCCTAACACTGAAGCTTTCTTT.